The sequence of this TCR beta chain was determined in a study of OX40 agonist ivuxolimab in advanced cancers. Generated by immunoSEQ multiplex PCR, the TCRdb table keeps only in-frame clones and is missing some. The data contain about 75,000 clones, around 83% of them seen just once; the ten biggest clones take up about 8%. Baseline, cycle 4 day 1, and cycle 7 day 1 were the blood sampling points. Whole-study findings and limits: There were also nonresponders showing low normalized T-cell clonal expansion.

As for this clone: Its specificity is unknown.

Between the trimmed V and J ends, which lost 4 bases and 0 bases, there was a span of 10 bases. The CDR3 consists of 13 residues. Germline V CDR1 and CDR2: SQVTM, ANQGSEA. The clonotype originates from an adult with an advanced solid tumor such as melanoma, head and neck, liver or kidney cancer. This sample comprised CD4+ or CD8+ T cells sorted from blood, obtained in a trial of the OX40 agonist ivuxolimab. The chain is built from TRBV29-1 and TRBJ2-7; a possible D gene is TRBD2 (6 bases). The CDR3 reads CSVGGGSSYEQYF. In DNA, the CDR3 is TGCAGCGTTGGAGGAGGGAGCTCCTACGAGCAGTACTTC.